Listed here are 9 T cell receptor beta chains from one sample, sequenced in a study of cytomegalovirus exposure and HLA in healthy donors. Primers included in the PCR were 60 Vbeta and 13 Jbeta primers. Libraries were prepared by immunoSEQ multiplex PCR; TCRdb keeps only in-frame clonotypes and omits some of them. Among about 200,000 clones listed, about 75% were seen once. The source material was PBMCs. The receptor source for this set is a young man in good health and CMV-seronegative.

This chain uses TRBV2 with TRBJ2-7, with D possibly matching TRBD2 (6 bases). The CDR3 runs to 16 residues. Between the trimmed V and J ends, which lost 6 bases and 4 bases, there was a span of 22 bases. CDR1 and CDR2 (germline): SNHLY, FYNNEI. The CDR3 protein is CASSRDFASVKYEQYF. CDR3 nucleotides: TGTGCCAGCAGCAGGGACTTTGCTAGCGTCAAATACGAGCAGTACTTC.

This clone appeared once. The chain is built from TRBV7-8 and TRBJ2-7, with D possibly TRBD1 on 6 matching bases. The CDR3 spans 14 residues. V was pared by 4 bases and J by 3 bases, with 13 bases between. Germline loops: CDR1 SGHVS, CDR2 FQNEAQ. In DNA form, the CDR3 reads TGTGCCAGCAGCTGGGGACAAGGGAACTACGAGCAGTACTTC. As protein: CASSWGQGNYEQYF.

This clone appeared a single time. The chain carries TRBV7-2 and TRBJ2-1; the D gene is possibly TRBD2 (6 bases). CDR1 SGHTA and CDR2 FQGNSA come from the germline V gene. The V gene lost 1 base and the J gene lost 14 bases, with 9 bases spanning the gap. The CDR3 length is 11 residues. This chain's CDR3 is CASSLGGGKFF. CDR3 nucleotides: TGTGCCAGCAGCTTAGGAGGCGGGAAGTTCTTC. The whole variable domain, filled in from reference TRBV7-2 and TRBJ2-1, reads GAGVSQSPSNKVTEKGKDVELRCDPISGHTALYWYRQSLGQGLEFLIYFQGNSAPDKSGLPSDRFSAERTGGSVSTLTIQRTQQEDSAVYLCASSLGGGKFFGPGTRLTVL.

The chain recombines TRBV28 with TRBJ2-7; weak D call: TRBD2 (7 bases). This CDR3 is 12 amino acids long. Trimming took off 6 bases at V and 5 bases at J, with 11 bases between the two ends. CDR1 is MDHEN and CDR2 is SYDVKM in the germline V gene. The CDR3 coding sequence is TGTGCCAGCAGCGGGGGGCCGGACGAGCAGTACTTC. Its translation is CASSGGPDEQYF. The entire variable domain, with the rest obtained from reference TRBV28 and TRBJ2-7, is as follows: DVKVTQSSRYLVKRTGEKVFLECVQDMDHENMFWYRQDPGLGLRLIYFSYDVKMKEKGDIPEGYSVSREKKERFSLILESASTNQTSMYLCASSGGPDEQYFGPGTRLTVT.

The chain links TRBV7-8 to TRBJ2-5; weak D call: TRBD1 (6 bases). The CDR3 runs to 19 residues. The V gene lost 4 bases and the J gene lost 4 bases, with 28 bases spanning the gap. The germline CDR1 and CDR2 sequences are SGHVS and FQNEAQ. The CDR3 DNA is TGTGCCAGCAGCTCTAGGGGCGTTGGGTCAGGGGCTCGGAGAGAGACCCAGTACTTC. This encodes CASSSRGVGSGARRETQYF.

This clone was seen just once. The chain uses TRBV7-8 and TRBJ1-1; D is ambiguous. Germline CDR1 reads SGHVS; CDR2 reads FQNEAQ. With 1 base removed from V and 2 bases from J, the gap between germline ends came to 11 bases. CDR3 size: 15 residues. The DNA for the CDR3 is TGTGCCAGCAGCTTAGGGGCAGAAGTAAACACTGAAGCTTTCTTT. Translating it yields CASSLGAEVNTEAFF.

The V gene is TRBV4-3, the J gene TRBJ2-3; D remains unclear. V was trimmed by 0 bases and J by 2 bases, leaving 18 bases between them. The CDR3 loop spans 18 amino acids. CDR1 LGHNA and CDR2 YSLEER come from the germline V gene. The DNA of the CDR3 is TGCGCCAGCAGCCAAGATATTTCAGGCAGGTTCCCCACAGATACGCAGTATTTT. This encodes CASSQDISGRFPTDTQYF.

The CDR3 DNA follows: TGTGCCAGCAGTTTGGCGGGGCTCGAGCAGTACTTC. Amino acids: CASSLAGLEQYF. V and J are TRBV27 and TRBJ2-7; a weak D match, TRBD2 (6 bases). Trimming removed 3 bases from V and 6 bases from J, with 9 bases in between. The germline V gene has CDR1 MNHEY and CDR2 SMNVEV (reference sequence). The CDR3 covers 12 residues.

This clone was recorded only once. The chain carries TRBV18 and TRBJ2-7; no firm D call. In germline, CDR1 is KGHSH, CDR2 LQKENI. The CDR3 loop spans 12 amino acids. The ends were cut back, 6 bases at V and 2 bases at J, with 8 bases in the middle. CDR3 loop: CASSSTTYEQYF. CDR3 sequence (DNA): TGTGCCAGCTCTTCCACAACCTACGAGCAGTACTTC.